The entry below describes one T cell receptor (beta chain). The data are from a study of blood T cell repertoires in COVID-19. The overall study: Samples came from the United States, Italy and Spain, spanning acute and convalescent COVID-19. PBMCs, B-cell-depleted T cells, or T cells provided the cDNA or gDNA that made up the material.

The V segment lost 5 bases and the J segment 4 bases; nucleotides outside the gene matches: 16. CDR1 and CDR2 from the germline V gene are KGHDR and SFDVKD. The CDR3 is 18 amino acids. Source study methods: Amplification with reference gene primers provided the estimates of nucleated cell counts. Profiling relied on immunoSEQ multiplex PCR, and the TCRdb table lists in-frame clones only, not all of them. Clone size and the V and J calls come from that table; the DNA yielded D and trimming. The sample has fewer than 80,000 clones; 80% to 85% are singletons. The chain is built from TRBV24-1 and TRBJ2-1; TRBD1 matches 7 bases. The origin of this receptor is a woman older than 75 with acute or convalescent COVID-19. Source material: peripheral blood. CDR3 protein: CATSGRAPGRGTYNEQFF. Here the CDR3 DNA reads TGTGCCACCAGTGGCCGTGCCCCGGGCAGGGGGACATACAATGAGCAGTTCTTC.